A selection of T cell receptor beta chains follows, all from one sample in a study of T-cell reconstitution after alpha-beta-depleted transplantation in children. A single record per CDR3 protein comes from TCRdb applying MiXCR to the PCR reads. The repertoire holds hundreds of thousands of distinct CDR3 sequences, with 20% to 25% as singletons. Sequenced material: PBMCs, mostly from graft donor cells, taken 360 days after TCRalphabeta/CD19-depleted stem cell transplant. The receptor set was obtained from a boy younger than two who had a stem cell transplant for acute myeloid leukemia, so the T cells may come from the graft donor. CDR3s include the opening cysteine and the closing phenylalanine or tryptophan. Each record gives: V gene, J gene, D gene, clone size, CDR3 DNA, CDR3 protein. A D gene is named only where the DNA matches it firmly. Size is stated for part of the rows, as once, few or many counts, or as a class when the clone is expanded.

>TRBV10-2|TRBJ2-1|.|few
TGCGCCAGCGGTATAGCGGCGCACTACAATGAGCAGTTCTTC
CASGIAAHYNEQFF
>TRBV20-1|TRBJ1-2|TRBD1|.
TGCAGTGCTTCTCCGGGGACAGGGTTCAACTATGGCTACACCTTC
CSASPGTGFNYGYTF
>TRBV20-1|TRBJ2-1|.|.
TGCAGTGCTTTCAAGAGACAGGGACTGAGAGACAATGAGCAGTTCTTC
CSAFKRQGLRDNEQFF
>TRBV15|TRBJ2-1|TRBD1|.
TGTGCCACCAGCCCCACTCTTCGGACAGGGGGCCCCCCTGCATATGAGCAGTTCTTC
CATSPTLRTGGPPAYEQFF
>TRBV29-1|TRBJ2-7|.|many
TGCAGCGTTGAAGACCCACAACTCTCGCGGTCCAGAACTTACGAGCAGTACTTC
CSVEDPQLSRSRTYEQYF
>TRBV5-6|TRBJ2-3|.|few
TGTGCCAGCAGCCGACTGGGACTCGACCTTCCCCACACAGATACGCAGTATTTT
CASSRLGLDLPHTDTQYF
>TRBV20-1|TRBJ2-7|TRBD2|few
TGCAGTGCTAGAGGGACTAGCTCCTTCTACGAGCAGTACTTC
CSARGTSSFYEQYF
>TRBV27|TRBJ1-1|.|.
TGTGCCAGCAGTTTATCGCACGTCGGGACTGAAGCTTTCTTT
CASSLSHVGTEAFF
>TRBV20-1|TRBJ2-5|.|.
TGCAGTGCTAGAGAAGCCTTCCAAGAGACCCAGTACTTC
CSAREAFQETQYF
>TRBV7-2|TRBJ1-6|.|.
TGTGCCAGCAGCCTAGACGCCCTGGCGGGTCTGCCCCTCCACTTT
CASSLDALAGLPLHF
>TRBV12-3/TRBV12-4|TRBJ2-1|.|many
TGTGCCAGCGTTAGTGGGGGAACCTACAATGAGCAGTTCTTC
CASVSGGTYNEQFF
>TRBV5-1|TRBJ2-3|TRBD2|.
TGCGCCAGCAGCTTGGAGCGGGGGACCCCAGATACGCAGTATTTT
CASSLERGTPDTQYF
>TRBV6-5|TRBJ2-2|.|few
TGTGCCAGCAGCCCTAACCGGGCCCGGAAGGTTGGGGAGCTGTTTTTT
CASSPNRARKVGELFF
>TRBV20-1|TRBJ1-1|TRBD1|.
TGCAGTGCTAGACCGGGACAGGAATTAACTGAAGCTTTCTTT
CSARPGQELTEAFF
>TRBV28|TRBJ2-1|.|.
TGTGCCAGCAGTTTAACGGGGGCGCATGAGCAGTTCTTC
CASSLTGAHEQFF
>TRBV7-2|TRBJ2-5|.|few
TGTGCCAGCAGCTTAGCCATGACGACAAGGAAGTACTTC
CASSLAMTTRKYF
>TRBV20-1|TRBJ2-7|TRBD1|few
TGCAGTGCTAACAGGGGCCTAGAATACGAGCAGTACTTC
CSANRGLEYEQYF
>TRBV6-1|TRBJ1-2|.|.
TGTGCCAGCAGGCCGAGGCGGGACGGCGATGGCTACACCTTC
CASRPRRDGDGYTF
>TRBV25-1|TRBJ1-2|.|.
TGTGCCAGCAGTGAAGGCAGGGGCTCCTATGGCTACACCTTC
CASSEGRGSYGYTF
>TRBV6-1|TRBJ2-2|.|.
TGTGCCAGCAGCGACAACCTCGCGGGACCAAGCACCGGGGAGCTGTTTTTT
CASSDNLAGPSTGELFF
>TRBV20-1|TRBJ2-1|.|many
TGCAGTGCTAGAGATCGGGTAGGAAGGGTGGGCCAGTTCTTC
CSARDRVGRVGQFF
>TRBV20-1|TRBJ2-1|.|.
TGCTCCTGGGGGGGGCGGGACTCCTACAATGAGCAGTTCTTC
CSWGGRDSYNEQFF
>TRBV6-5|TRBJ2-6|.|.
TGTGCCAGCAGTTACCGACGGATTCTCTCTGGGGCCAACGTCCTGACTTTC
CASSYRRILSGANVLTF
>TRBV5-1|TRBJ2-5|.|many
TGCGCCAGCAGCTTGCTAGGGTTCGAAGAGACCCAGTACTTC
CASSLLGFEETQYF
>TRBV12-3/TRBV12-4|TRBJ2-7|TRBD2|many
TGTGCCAGCAGTTTCGTGCTAGCGGGGGGCCGCTCCTACGAGCAGTACTTC
CASSFVLAGGRSYEQYF
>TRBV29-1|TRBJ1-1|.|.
TGCAGCGTCCCTGGGGGGACTGAAGCTTTCTTT
CSVPGGTEAFF
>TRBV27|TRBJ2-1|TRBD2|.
TGTGCCAGCAGTCCCCTCAGAGCGGGGGGCTACAATGAGCAGTTCTTC
CASSPLRAGGYNEQFF
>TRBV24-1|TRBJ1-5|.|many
TGTGCCACCAGTAGGGCGGGAAGCAATCAGCCCCAGCATTTT
CATSRAGSNQPQHF
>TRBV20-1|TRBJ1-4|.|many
TGCAGTGCTAGAGACCCAATCGGAGTAGCTAATGAAAAACTGTTTTTT
CSARDPIGVANEKLFF
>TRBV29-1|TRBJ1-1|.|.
TGCAGCGTTGAAGATGGGATAGCTTTCTTT
CSVEDGIAFF
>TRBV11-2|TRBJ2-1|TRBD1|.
TGTGCCAGCAGCTCAGGACAGGGCCCTAACTACAATGAGCAGTTCTTC
CASSSGQGPNYNEQFF
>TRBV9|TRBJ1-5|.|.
TGTGCCAGCAGCGTGGGGCAATATAGCAATCAGCCCCAGCATTTT
CASSVGQYSNQPQHF
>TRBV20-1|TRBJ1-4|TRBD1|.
TGCAGTGCTAGTTCCGGGACAGGGACCTTCTTCTATGAAAAACTGTTTTTT
CSASSGTGTFFYEKLFF
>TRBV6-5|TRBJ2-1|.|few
TGTGCCAGCAGTTACTCGAACCGGGGCACCTACAATGAGCAGTTCTTC
CASSYSNRGTYNEQFF
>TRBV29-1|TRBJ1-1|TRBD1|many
TGCAGCGTTGTAGGGGGCGGCACTGAAGCTTTCTTT
CSVVGGGTEAFF
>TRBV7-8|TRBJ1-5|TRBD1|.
TGTGCCAGCAGCTCCTCAGGGGGCGGCCACAATCAGCCCCAGCATTTT
CASSSSGGGHNQPQHF
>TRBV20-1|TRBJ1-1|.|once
TGCAGTGCTAGAAAGGGTCACAAGAACACTGAAGCTTTCTTT
CSARKGHKNTEAFF
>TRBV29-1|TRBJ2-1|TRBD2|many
TGCAGCGTTGAAGCCAGCGGGGGGCGGGGCAATGAGCAGTTCTTC
CSVEASGGRGNEQFF
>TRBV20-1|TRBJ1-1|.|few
TGCAGTGCTAGAGATTGGGGGTCAATGAACACTGAAGCTTTCTTT
CSARDWGSMNTEAFF
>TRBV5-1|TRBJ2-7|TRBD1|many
TGCGCCAGCAGCCCCGACCGGGACAGGGCTAACGAGCAGTACTTC
CASSPDRDRANEQYF
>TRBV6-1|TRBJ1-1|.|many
TGTGCCAGCAGCCGCGGGGGAGCTAACACTGAAGCTTTCTTT
CASSRGGANTEAFF
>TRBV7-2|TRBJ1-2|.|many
TGTGCCAGCAGCTTAAATCTGGGCTACACCTTC
CASSLNLGYTF
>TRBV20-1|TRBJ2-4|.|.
TGCAGTGCTCACTGGGGAGAAAACATTCAGTACTTC
CSAHWGENIQYF
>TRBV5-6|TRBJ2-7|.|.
TGTGCCAGCAGCTTCAGTGGAGGCGAGCAGTACTTC
CASSFSGGEQYF
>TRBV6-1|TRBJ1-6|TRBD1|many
TGTGCCAGCAGATGGGACAGTTATTCACCCCTCCACTTT
CASRWDSYSPLHF
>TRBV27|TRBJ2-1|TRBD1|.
TGTGCCAGCCGGACAGGTCTCCTCAATGAGCAGTTCTTC
CASRTGLLNEQFF
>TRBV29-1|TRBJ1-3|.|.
TGCAGCGTTGAGGATCGGGGAACCTCTGGAAACACCATATATTTT
CSVEDRGTSGNTIYF
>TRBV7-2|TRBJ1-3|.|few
TGTGCCAGCAGCTTAGATACAGGACCTGGAAACACCATATATTTT
CASSLDTGPGNTIYF
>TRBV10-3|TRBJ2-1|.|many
TGTGCCATCAGTGAAGTGGGTACTGAGCAGTTCTTC
CAISEVGTEQFF
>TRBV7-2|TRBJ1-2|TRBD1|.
TGTGCCAGCACCCGACAGGGCGGAGGCTACACCTTC
CASTRQGGGYTF
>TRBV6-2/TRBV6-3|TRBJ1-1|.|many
TGTGCCAGCAGTTATCCTAGGAGGACTGAAGCTTTCTTT
CASSYPRRTEAFF
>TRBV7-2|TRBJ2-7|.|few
TGTGCCAGCAGCTTAGGGTCAGTGGTACCCTACGAGCAGTACTTC
CASSLGSVVPYEQYF
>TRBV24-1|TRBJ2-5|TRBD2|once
TGTGCCACGAGAAATAGCGGGAGTGAAGAGACCCAGTACTTC
CATRNSGSEETQYF
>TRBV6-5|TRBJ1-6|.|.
TGTGCCAGCAGTTATAACTCCCAGAGGAATTCACCCCTCCACTTT
CASSYNSQRNSPLHF